One and the same sample provided the 3 T cell receptor beta chains below, sequenced in a study of cytomegalovirus exposure and HLA in healthy donors. A multiplex PCR was run with 60 Vbeta primers and 13 Jbeta primers. Assay: immunoSEQ multiplex PCR; the TCRdb copy retains only in-frame clones and omits some. Of around 200,000 clones in the sample, 70% to 75% were seen once. The sequencing sample was made of PBMCs. The receptors originated from a male donor in good health and CMV-seronegative.

This chain uses TRBV5-1 with TRBJ2-3; 16 positions agree with TRBD2. This CDR3 spans 16 amino acids. The junction had 2 bases not matched to a gene; V was cut back by 3 bases and J by 4 bases. The germline gives CDR1 SGHRS, CDR2 YFSETQ. The DNA for the CDR3 is TGCGCCAGCAGCTCCGGGACTAGCGGGAGGGCAGATACGCAGTATTTT. Translation gives CASSSGTSGRADTQYF.

CDR3 residues: CASSTRDTSYEQYF. The CDR3 nucleotides are TGTGCCAGCAGTACTCGGGACACCTCCTACGAGCAGTACTTC. The chain uses TRBV28 and TRBJ2-7; weak D call: TRBD1 (6 bases). CDR3 length: 14 amino acids. Germline V CDR1 and CDR2: MDHEN, SYDVKM. Between the trimmed V and J ends, which lost 5 bases and 0 bases, there was a span of 11 bases.

The rearrangement links TRBV4-3 to TRBJ2-7, with 13 bases that match TRBD2. Unmatched junction bases numbered 13, after V lost 1 base and J lost 10 bases. The CDR3 sequence is 17 residues long. Looked up from germline, CDR1 is LGHNA and CDR2 is YSLEER. CDR3 in DNA: TGCGCCAGCAGCCAAGTAGCCTCCGGGACTAGCGGGACTCCCCAGTACTTC. This translates into CASSQVASGTSGTPQYF.